The 18 T cell receptor beta chains reported below all come from one sample, sequenced in a study of T cell repertoires in cytomegalovirus infection. Their antigens remain unidentified. TCRdb reprocessed the reads via MiXCR and lists one record per CDR3 protein. The sample shows hundreds of thousands of distinct CDR3 sequences, 31% of them seen only once. Source: cultured CD8+ T cells from PBMCs, taken from culture after CMV antigen stimulation. These receptors were taken from a human donor in good health (CMV status not recorded). Some clones in this sample may be carry-over from other donors' samples.

This clonotype was recorded at least ten times. The chain carries TRBV7-6 and TRBJ1-6; 7 nucleotides agree with TRBD1. CDR1 and CDR2 from the germline V gene are SGHVS and FNYEAQ. The CDR3 contains 17 residues. J gave up 7 bases and V 3 bases, and 12 bases lay outside the gene matches. The CDR3 DNA sequence: TGTGCCAGCAGCTTCGTGGGACAGAACAGAAGAAATTCACCCCTCCACTTT. This translates into CASSFVGQNRRNSPLHF.

In this sample, this clonotype turned up many times. The genes are TRBV7-2 and TRBJ1-4; D is perhaps TRBD1 (5 bases). The CDR3 has 14 residues. Germline V gives CDR1 SGHTA, CDR2 FQGNSA. Trimming cost V 7 bases and J 6 bases, with 15 bases left between them. Here the CDR3 DNA reads TGTGCCAGCACCCGGGGGATGCTTGATGAAAAACTGTTTTTT. As protein: CASTRGMLDEKLFF.

Worth noting for this clonotype: It may be a read error: a sequence one base away is much more abundant. The V call is TRBV7-4, the J call TRBJ2-7; tentatively, D is TRBD1 (6 bases). CDR3 length: 14 amino acids. The V gene's germline CDR1 is SGHVT and CDR2 SQSDAQ. As DNA, the CDR3 is TGTGTCAGCAGCTCCGCACAGGGCACCTACGAGCAGTACTTC. Its translation is CVSSSAQGTYEQYF. Based on the CDR3 plus reference TRBV7-4 and TRBJ2-7, the full variable domain is GAGVSQSPRYKVAKRGRDVALRCDSISGHVTLYWYRQTLGQGSEVLTYSQSDAQRDKSGRPSGRFSAERPERSVSTLKIQRTEQGDSAVYLCVSSSAQGTYEQYFGPGTRLTVT.

J is TRBJ1-2 and V is TRBV7-9; D ambiguous. The CDR3 covers 15 residues. In germline, CDR1 is SEHNR, CDR2 FQNEAQ (reference sequence). V was clipped by 2 bases and J by 1 base, with 11 bases between them. The chain's CDR3 is CASSLMTNLNYGYTF. The CDR3 region has the DNA TGTGCCAGCAGCTTAATGACAAATCTTAACTATGGCTACACCTTC.

This clonotype was counted between two and nine times. The chain couples TRBV7-4 to TRBJ1-4; D perhaps matches TRBD1 (5 bases). V lost 2 bases and J lost 7, with 14 bases in between. The CDR3 is 15 amino acids. Germline values: CDR1 SGHVT, CDR2 SQSDAQ. CDR3 sequence reads: CASSLNKGVSEKLFF. For the CDR3, the DNA is TGTGCCAGCAGCTTAAATAAAGGGGTCAGTGAAAAACTGTTTTTT.

This clonotype has more than one count but fewer than ten. The chain has TRBV7-8 and TRBJ2-7; no clear D. V gave up 5 bases and J gave up 3 bases, with 11 bases separating them. This CDR3 region has 13 residues. Germline V gene lookup returns CDR1 SGHVS and CDR2 FQNEAQ. The CDR3 coding sequence is TGTGCCAGCAGCGTAGAGACCCGCTACGAGCAGTACTTC. Translated: CASSVETRYEQYF.

V and J are TRBV5-5 and TRBJ2-7; D is perhaps TRBD1 (6 bases). The CDR3 loop spans 14 amino acids. V gave up 0 bases and J gave up 3 bases, with 10 bases separating them. CDR1 is SGHKS and CDR2 is YYEKEE in the germline V gene (reference sequence). The CDR3 loop is CASSLGTEYYEQYF. Here the CDR3 DNA reads TGTGCCAGCAGCTTGGGGACAGAATACTACGAGCAGTACTTC. The entire variable domain, with the rest obtained from reference TRBV5-5 and TRBJ2-7, is as follows: DAGVTQSPTHLIKTRGQQVTLRCSPISGHKSVSWYQQVLGQGPQFIFQYYEKEERGRGNFPDRFSARQFPNYSSELNVNALLLGDSALYLCASSLGTEYYEQYFGPGTRLTVT.

This clonotype has only a few counts. The chain carries TRBV15 and TRBJ1-5, with D possibly TRBD1 on 5 matching bases. The germline V gene has CDR1 LNHNV and CDR2 YYDKDF (reference sequence). The CDR3 is 13 residues long. V dropped 1 base and J dropped 5 bases, with 6 bases sitting between them. The CDR3 reads CATSRVGDQPQHF. The CDR3 DNA is TGTGCCACCAGCAGAGTGGGGGATCAGCCCCAGCATTTT.

This clonotype has a count of ten or more. The chain joins TRBV12-3 or TRBV12-4 to TRBJ1-5, with TRBD1 identical over 8 bases. Losses at the gene ends were 6 bases for V and 9 bases for J; bases not matched to a gene: 7. This CDR3 has 13 amino acids. The CDR3 DNA reads TGTGCCAGCAGCTTCAGGGGGCCACGGCCCCAGCATTTT. Its protein product is CASSFRGPRPQHF.

The chain combines TRBV5-5 with TRBJ1-2; TRBD1 matches at 7 bases. Germline loops: CDR1 SGHKS, CDR2 YYEKEE (reference sequence). The CDR3 runs 17 residues. Losses at the gene ends were 3 bases for V and 4 bases for J; bases not matched to a gene: 15. CDR3 in DNA: TGTGCCAGCAGCTCGAGCCGGGACAGTGGGCTTATCTATGGCTACACCTTC. Its protein product is CASSSSRDSGLIYGYTF.

This clonotype was found a few times. This chain connects TRBV7-8 to TRBJ2-6; D is tentatively TRBD1 or TRBD2 (7 bases each). Trimming left V 0 bases short and J 8 bases short, with 14 bases between. This CDR3 is 16 amino acids long. Germline V CDR1 and CDR2: SGHVS, FQNEAQ. For the CDR3, the DNA is TGTGCCAGCAGCTTAGCGCTCCAGGGGGGGTCCAACGTCCTGACTTTC. This gives the protein CASSLALQGGSNVLTF.

Ten or more counts support this clonotype. The chain combines TRBV7-6 with TRBJ2-1; TRBD2 is a possible D gene (5 bases). CDR3 length equals 13 residues. Between the trimmed V and J ends, which lost 1 base and 9 bases, there was a span of 10 bases. CDR1 and CDR2 from the germline V gene are SGHVS and FNYEAQ. The CDR3 is CASSLGGGGEQFF. The CDR3 DNA is TGTGCCAGCAGCTTAGGAGGAGGCGGTGAGCAGTTCTTC.

This rearrangement joins TRBV11-2 to TRBJ2-1; perhaps D is TRBD1 or TRBD2 (6 bases each). The CDR3 is made up of 16 amino acids. Trimming left V 1 base short and J 2 bases short, with 12 bases between. Germline V CDR1 and CDR2: SGHAT, FQNNGV. The CDR3 nucleotides read TGTGCCAGCAGCTTAGGAGGGGGGCGGGCCTACAATGAGCAGTTCTTC. Protein: CASSLGGGRAYNEQFF.

V usage is TRBV5-6 and J usage is TRBJ1-2, with 7 nucleotides matching TRBD1. Trimming at V came to 0 bases and at J to 4 bases, leaving 6 bases not matched to a gene. This CDR3 has 15 residues. The germline V gene encodes CDR1 SGHDT and CDR2 YYEEEE. The CDR3 nucleotides read TGTGCCAGCAGCTTGGGAGGGACAGTAGGCTATGGCTACACCTTC. Translation: CASSLGGTVGYGYTF. The whole variable domain, remainder taken from reference TRBV5-6 and TRBJ1-2, is DAGVTQSPTHLIKTRGQQVTLRCSPKSGHDTVSWYQQALGQGPQFIFQYYEEEERQRGNFPDRFSGHQFPNYSSELNVNALLLGDSALYLCASSLGGTVGYGYTFGSGTRLTVV.

The chain links TRBV6-5 to TRBJ2-6; no clear D. This CDR3 has 15 amino acids. Germline values: CDR1 MNHEY, CDR2 SVGAGI. V lost 0 bases to trimming and J lost 3 bases, with 6 bases between them. CDR3 in DNA: TGTGCCAGCAGTTACTCTGGCGTTGGGGCCAACGTCCTGACTTTC. Translated, it gives CASSYSGVGANVLTF.

The chain carries TRBV12-3 or TRBV12-4 and TRBJ1-1; D call uncertain. This CDR3 has 12 residues. Trimming removed 8 bases at V and 5 bases at J, with 12 bases between. CDR3 nucleotides: TGTGCCAGCGCACAACTAGGGACTGAAGCTTTCTTT. Translated, it gives CASAQLGTEAFF.

The rearrangement links TRBV6-2 or TRBV6-3 to TRBJ2-1; D not resolved. V lost 6 bases and J 0 bases, leaving 15 bases between the germline ends. The CDR3 has 16 residues. Germline lookup yields CDR1 MNHEY and CDR2 SVGEGT. The DNA of the CDR3 is TGTGCCAGCAGGACAAAGGGAATTAGCTCCTACAATGAGCAGTTCTTC. This gives the protein CASRTKGISSYNEQFF.

The V call is TRBV28, the J call TRBJ1-5; tentatively, D is TRBD1 (5 bases). Trimming cost V 6 bases and J 3 bases, with 18 bases left between them. The CDR3 contains 16 residues. Germline lookup yields CDR1 MDHEN and CDR2 SYDVKM. For the CDR3, the DNA is TGTGCCAGCAGACCCGGGGGGGAGGTGACCAATCAGCCCCAGCATTTT. This sequence encodes CASRPGGEVTNQPQHF. The whole variable domain, remainder taken from reference TRBV28 and TRBJ1-5, is DVKVTQSSRYLVKRTGEKVFLECVQDMDHENMFWYRQDPGLGLRLIYFSYDVKMKEKGDIPEGYSVSREKKERFSLILESASTNQTSMYLCASRPGGEVTNQPQHFGDGTRLSIL.